This TCR beta chain appears in the sequencing data of a study of CD8 T cells in ankylosing spondylitis (dated by TCRdb to 2015 to 2018). About the full investigation: The study set out to find disease-linked TCR variants by profiling T cell receptor beta repertoires in ankylosing spondylitis patients and healthy donors. The full study cohort was made up of 25 to 30 ankylosing spondylitis patients and 108 healthy donors. Samples of peripheral blood were taken, and for ankylosing spondylitis patients, synovial fluid was collected as well. The paper as a whole reports these results and caveats: A TCR beta motif made up of 7 to 9 highly homologous amino acid variants appeared to be characteristic of blood from ankylosing spondylitis patients. Some motif variants were previously reported in synovial fluid and blood of reactive arthritis patients, suggesting common disease-initiation mechanisms. The disease-linked clones were reported as significantly enriched in matched synovial fluid samples from ankylosing spondylitis patients. The disease-linked clones had a CD8+ phenotype and were found at relatively low frequencies in peripheral blood.

The sample was run on an Illumina HiSeq 2500. Quantitative 5'-RACE with molecular barcodes was used to prepare TCR beta libraries. The authors' analysis ran thus. Disease-linked TCR variants were identified with a new computational method built on a probabilistic model of VDJ rearrangement. TCRdb trimmed public reads at Q25 via fastp, called clones via MiXCR and kept in-frame beta chains. Rows with a matching CDR3 protein are joined into one entry that keeps the most common DNA and genes. The V and J calls reflect TCRdb's pipeline rather than the authors' work. The sample table holds about 240,000 distinct CDR3 sequences, of which approximately 8% were seen once. 4% to 5.5% of the sample belongs to the ten largest clones. This clonotype was counted many times. Its cognate antigen has yet to be identified. Qualities for individual bases were not recorded, and no much larger clone is one base off. This clonotype originated in a female donor with ankylosing spondylitis or in good health (not recorded which). The specimen was blood, either unsorted or a sorted T cell fraction (not recorded which).

The CDR3 region: CASTGRGKETQYF. The nucleotides read TGTGCCAGCACCGGGAGGGGAAAAGAGACCCAGTACTTC. This sequence uses TRBV25-1 and TRBJ2-5; the junction holds 8 bases that match TRBD2. CDR1 MGHDK and CDR2 SYGVNS are derived from the germline V gene. There are 13 amino acids in the CDR3, from cysteine to phenylalanine inclusive. Just CDR3 DNA is preserved here, 39 bases in frame from base 1. Compared with germline, V lacks 7 bases and J lacks 3 bases; bases without a gene match: 4.